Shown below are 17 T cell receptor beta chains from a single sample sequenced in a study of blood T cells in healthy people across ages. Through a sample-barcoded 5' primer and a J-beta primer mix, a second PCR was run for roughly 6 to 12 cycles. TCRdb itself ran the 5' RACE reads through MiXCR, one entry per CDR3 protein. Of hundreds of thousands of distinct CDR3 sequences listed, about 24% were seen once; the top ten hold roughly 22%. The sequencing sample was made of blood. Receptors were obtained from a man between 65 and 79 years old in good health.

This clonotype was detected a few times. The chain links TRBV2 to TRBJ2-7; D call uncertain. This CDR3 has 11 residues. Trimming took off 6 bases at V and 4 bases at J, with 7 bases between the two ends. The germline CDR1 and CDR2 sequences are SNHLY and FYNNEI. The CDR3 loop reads CASSDFYEQYV. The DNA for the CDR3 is TGTGCCAGCAGCGATTTTTACGAGCAGTACGTC.

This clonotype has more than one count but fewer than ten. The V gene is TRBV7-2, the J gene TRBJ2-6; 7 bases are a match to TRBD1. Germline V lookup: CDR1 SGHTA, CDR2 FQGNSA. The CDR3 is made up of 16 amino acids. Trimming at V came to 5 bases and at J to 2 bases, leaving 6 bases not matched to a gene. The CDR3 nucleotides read TGTGCCAGCAGCATAACAGGGGTCCCTGGGGCCAACGTCCTGACTTTC. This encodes CASSITGVPGANVLTF.

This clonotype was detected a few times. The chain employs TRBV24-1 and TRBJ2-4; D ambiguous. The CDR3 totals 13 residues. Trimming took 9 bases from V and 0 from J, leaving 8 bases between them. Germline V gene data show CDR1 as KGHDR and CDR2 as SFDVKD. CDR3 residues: CATQSGAKNIQYF. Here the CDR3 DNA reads TGTGCCACCCAATCAGGAGCCAAAAACATTCAGTACTTC.

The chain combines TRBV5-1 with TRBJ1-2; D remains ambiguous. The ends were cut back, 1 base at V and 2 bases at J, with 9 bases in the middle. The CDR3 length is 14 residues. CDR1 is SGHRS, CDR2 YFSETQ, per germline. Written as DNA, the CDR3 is TGCGCCAGCAGCTTGACAGCGGAAAACTATGGCTACACCTTC. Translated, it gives CASSLTAENYGYTF. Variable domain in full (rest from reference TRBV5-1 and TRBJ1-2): KAGVTQTPRYLIKTRGQQVTLSCSPISGHRSVSWYQQTPGQGLQFLFEYFSETQRNKGNFPGRFSGRQFSNSRSEMNVSTLELGDSALYLCASSLTAENYGYTFGSGTRLTVV.

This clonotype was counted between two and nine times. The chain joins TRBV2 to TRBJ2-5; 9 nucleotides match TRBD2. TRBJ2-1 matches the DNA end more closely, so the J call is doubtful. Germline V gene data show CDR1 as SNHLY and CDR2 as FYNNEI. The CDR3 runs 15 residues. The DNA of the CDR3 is TGTGCCAGCAGTTCCCGTTCGGGACTAGCCAATGAGCAGTTCTTC. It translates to CASSSRSGLANEQFF.

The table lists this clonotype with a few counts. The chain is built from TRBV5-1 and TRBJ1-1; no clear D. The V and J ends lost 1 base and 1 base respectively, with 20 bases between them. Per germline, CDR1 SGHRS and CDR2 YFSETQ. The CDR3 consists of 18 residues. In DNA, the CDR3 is TGCGCCAGCAGCTTGCGCCCCCCACTTCAAACACGGAACACTGAAGCTTTCTTT. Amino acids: CASSLRPPLQTRNTEAFF.

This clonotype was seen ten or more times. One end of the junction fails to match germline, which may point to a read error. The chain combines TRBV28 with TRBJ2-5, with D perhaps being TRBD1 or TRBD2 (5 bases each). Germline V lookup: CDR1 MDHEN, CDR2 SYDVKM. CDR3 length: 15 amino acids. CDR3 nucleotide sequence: TGTGCCAGCAGTTTACTACACCCAACGGGACCAACTCTGTTCTTC. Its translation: CASSLLHPTGPTLFF.

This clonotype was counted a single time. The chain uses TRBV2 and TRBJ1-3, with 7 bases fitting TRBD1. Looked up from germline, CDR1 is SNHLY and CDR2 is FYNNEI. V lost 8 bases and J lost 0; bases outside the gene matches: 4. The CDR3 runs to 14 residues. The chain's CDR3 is CASGTAHSGNTIYF. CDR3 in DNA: TGTGCCAGCGGGACAGCTCACTCTGGAAACACCATATATTTT.

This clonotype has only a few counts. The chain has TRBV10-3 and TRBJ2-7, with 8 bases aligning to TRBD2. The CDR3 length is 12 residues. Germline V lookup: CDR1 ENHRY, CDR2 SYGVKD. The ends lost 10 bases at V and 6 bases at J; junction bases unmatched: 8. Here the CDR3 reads CATAGTRGEQYV. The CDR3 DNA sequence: TGTGCCACCGCCGGGACTAGGGGCGAGCAGTACGTC.

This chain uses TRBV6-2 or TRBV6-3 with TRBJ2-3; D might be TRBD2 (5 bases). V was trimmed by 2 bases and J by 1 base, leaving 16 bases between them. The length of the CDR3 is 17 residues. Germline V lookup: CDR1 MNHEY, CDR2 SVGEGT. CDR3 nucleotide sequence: TGTGCCAGCAGTTACGGCGGAGGTTTCCTCCGCACAGATACGCAGTATTTT. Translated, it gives CASSYGGGFLRTDTQYF.

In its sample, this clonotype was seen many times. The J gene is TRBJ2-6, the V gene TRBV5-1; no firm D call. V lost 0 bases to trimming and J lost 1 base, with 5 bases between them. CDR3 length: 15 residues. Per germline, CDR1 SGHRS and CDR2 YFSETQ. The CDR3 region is CASSLVESGANVLTF. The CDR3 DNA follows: TGCGCCAGCAGCTTGGTGGAATCTGGGGCCAACGTCCTGACTTTC.

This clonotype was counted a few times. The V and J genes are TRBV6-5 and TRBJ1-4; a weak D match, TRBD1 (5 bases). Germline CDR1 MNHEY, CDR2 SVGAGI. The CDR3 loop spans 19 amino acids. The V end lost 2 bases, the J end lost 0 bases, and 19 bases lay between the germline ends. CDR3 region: CASSYARGRAPATNEKLFF. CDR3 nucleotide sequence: TGTGCCAGCAGTTACGCCCGGGGCAGAGCTCCTGCAACTAATGAAAAACTGTTTTTT.

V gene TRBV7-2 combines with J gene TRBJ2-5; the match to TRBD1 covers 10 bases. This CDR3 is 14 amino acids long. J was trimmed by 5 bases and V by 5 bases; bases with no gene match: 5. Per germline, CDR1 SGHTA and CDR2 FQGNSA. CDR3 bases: TGTGCCAGCAGCGGGGACAGGGGAATGGAGACCCAGTACTTC. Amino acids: CASSGDRGMETQYF.

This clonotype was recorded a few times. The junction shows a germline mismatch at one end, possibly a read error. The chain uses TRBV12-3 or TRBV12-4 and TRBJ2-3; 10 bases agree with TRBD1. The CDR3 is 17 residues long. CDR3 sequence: CASRQGQGIPSTDAQYF. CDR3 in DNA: TGTGCCAGCAGACAGGGACAGGGGATTCCTAGCACAGATGCGCAGTATTTT.

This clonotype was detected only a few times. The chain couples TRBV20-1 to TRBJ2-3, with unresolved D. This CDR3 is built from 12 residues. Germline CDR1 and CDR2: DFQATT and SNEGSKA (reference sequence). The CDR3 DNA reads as TGCAGGGTGGGCCTTGACACAGATACGCAGTATTTT. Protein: CRVGLDTDTQYF.

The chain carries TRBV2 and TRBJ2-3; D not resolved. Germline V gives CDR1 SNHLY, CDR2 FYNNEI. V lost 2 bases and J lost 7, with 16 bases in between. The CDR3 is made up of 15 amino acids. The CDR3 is CASSESIGTTNTQYF. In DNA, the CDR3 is TGTGCCAGCAGTGAAAGTATCGGAACTACGAATACGCAGTATTTT.

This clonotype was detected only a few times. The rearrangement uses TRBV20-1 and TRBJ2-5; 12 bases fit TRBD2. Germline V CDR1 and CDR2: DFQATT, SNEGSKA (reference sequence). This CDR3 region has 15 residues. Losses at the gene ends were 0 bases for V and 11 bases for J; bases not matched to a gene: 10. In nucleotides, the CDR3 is TGCAGTGCTAGAGATACTAGCGGGAGGAGGAGTGAGCAGTACTTC. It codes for CSARDTSGRRSEQYF.